This T cell receptor beta chain was captured in a study of T cell clones after liver transplantation. Overall study context: TCRbeta sequencing after a pre-transplant mixed lymphocyte reaction identified graft-donor-reactive clones, later tracked in post-transplant blood. Standard immunosuppression, with no induction, continued until 12-24 months after transplant.

Study-wide results and caveats: Graft donor-reactive T cells may have migrated into the graft rather than being deleted.

Concerning this clone itself: Its antigen is as yet unknown.

Clones were sequenced by immunoSEQ multiplex PCR, and TCRdb holds only the in-frame ones, with some missing. This table holds tens of thousands of clones, under 85% found once. The junction had 6 bases not matched to a gene; V was cut back by 4 bases and J by 8 bases. CDR1 SGHKS and CDR2 YYEKEE come from the germline V gene (reference sequence). The CDR3 consists of 14 residues. The gene calls are TRBV5-5 and TRBJ1-6, with 7 bases fitting TRBD1. This TCR came from a human patient who received a liver transplant. T cells may partly derive from the graft donor. This material consisted of CD4+ T cells from blood, taken at the 22-month timepoint. The CDR3 loop reads CASSLTGKDSPLHF. CDR3 coding DNA: TGTGCCAGCAGCCTGACAGGGAAAGATTCACCCCTCCACTTT.